The entry that follows covers one T cell receptor (beta chain) sequence. Antigen unknown. The record originates from a study of T cells after yellow fever vaccination. Study-wide background: For low cell numbers, libraries were made with SMART-Seq v4 Ultra Low Input. Study findings and constraints: A large majority of primary-vaccination clones showed up again after the booster (96% CD4, approximately 90% CD8). Weaker overall, the secondary response nonetheless peaked faster (day 5 versus 15).

By 5'RACE template switching, TCR cDNA was produced, with a universal primer site and UMIs added in the process. MiXCR, run by TCRdb on the 5' RACE reads, gives a single entry per CDR3 protein. Counted here are 95,000 to 100,000 distinct CDR3 sequences, roughly 5.8% occurring once; the ten biggest clones make up under 50%. V was pared by 5 bases and J by 7 bases, with 18 bases between. The CDR3 has 14 amino acids. CDR1 is MNHEY and CDR2 is SMNVEV in the germline V gene (reference sequence). This clonotype was sampled from a man between 18 and 35 years old who received the YFV17D yellow fever vaccine. The specimen comprised CD8+ T cells sorted from PBMCs, sampled 10 days after the yellow fever booster vaccination. The chain employs TRBV27 and TRBJ2-7; D might be TRBD1 or TRBD2, each matching 6 bases. The CDR3 DNA reads TGTGCCAGCAGTCCAAGGGGGGTTCTTAGGGAGCAGTACTTC. Translated, it gives CASSPRGVLREQYF.